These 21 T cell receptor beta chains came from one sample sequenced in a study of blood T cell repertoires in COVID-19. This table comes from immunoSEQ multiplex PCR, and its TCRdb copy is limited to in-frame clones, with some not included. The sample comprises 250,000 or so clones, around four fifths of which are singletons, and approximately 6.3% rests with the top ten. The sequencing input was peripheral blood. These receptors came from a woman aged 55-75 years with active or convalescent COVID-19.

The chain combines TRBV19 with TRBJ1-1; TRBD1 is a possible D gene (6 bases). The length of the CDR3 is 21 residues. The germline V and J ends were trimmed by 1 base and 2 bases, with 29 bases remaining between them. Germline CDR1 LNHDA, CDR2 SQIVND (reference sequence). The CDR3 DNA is TGTGCCAGTAGTATAGTTTTTGTCCCCCGGGACAAAGTTACCGTAAACACTGAAGCTTTCTTT. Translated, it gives CASSIVFVPRDKVTVNTEAFF.

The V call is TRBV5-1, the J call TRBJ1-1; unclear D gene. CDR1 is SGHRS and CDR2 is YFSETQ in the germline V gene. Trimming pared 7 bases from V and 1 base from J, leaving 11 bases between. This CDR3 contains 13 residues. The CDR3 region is CASWETGNTEAFF. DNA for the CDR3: TGCGCCAGCTGGGAGACGGGGAACACTGAAGCTTTCTTT.

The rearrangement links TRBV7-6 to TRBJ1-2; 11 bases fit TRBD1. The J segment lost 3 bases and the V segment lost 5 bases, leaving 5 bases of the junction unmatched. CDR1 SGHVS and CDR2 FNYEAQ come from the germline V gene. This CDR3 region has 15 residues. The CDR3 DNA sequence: TGTGCCAGCAGCGCTGGACAGGGGGCTTACTATGGCTACACCTTC. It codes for CASSAGQGAYYGYTF.

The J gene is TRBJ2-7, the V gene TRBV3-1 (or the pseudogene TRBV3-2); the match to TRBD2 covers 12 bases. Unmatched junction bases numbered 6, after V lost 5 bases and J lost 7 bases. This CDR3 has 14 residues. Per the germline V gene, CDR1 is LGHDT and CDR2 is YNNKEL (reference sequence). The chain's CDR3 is CASSSLAGGGEQYF. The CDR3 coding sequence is TGTGCCAGCAGCTCCCTAGCGGGAGGGGGGGAGCAGTACTTC.

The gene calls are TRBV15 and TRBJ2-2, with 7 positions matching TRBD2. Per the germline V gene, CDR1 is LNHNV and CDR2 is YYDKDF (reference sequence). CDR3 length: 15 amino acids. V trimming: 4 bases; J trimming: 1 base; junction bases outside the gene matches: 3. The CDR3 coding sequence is TGTGCCACCAGCAACGGCGGGGGGAACACCGGGGAGCTGTTTTTT. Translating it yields CATSNGGGNTGELFF.

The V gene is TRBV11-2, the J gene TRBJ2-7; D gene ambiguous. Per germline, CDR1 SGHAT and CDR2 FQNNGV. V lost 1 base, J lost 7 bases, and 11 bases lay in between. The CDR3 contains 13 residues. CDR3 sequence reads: CASSLVSLREQYV. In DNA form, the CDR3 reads TGTGCCAGCAGCTTAGTTAGCCTCCGAGAGCAGTACGTC.

The CDR3 sequence is CASSPGGGQGYEQYV. In DNA, the CDR3 is TGTGCCAGCAGTCCTGGGGGGGGACAGGGCTACGAGCAGTACGTC. The V and J genes are TRBV6-5 and TRBJ2-7; 9 nucleotides align to TRBD1. Trimming cost V 5 bases and J 3 bases; bases outside gene matches: 8. Germline loops: CDR1 MNHEY, CDR2 SVGAGI. The CDR3 contains 15 residues.

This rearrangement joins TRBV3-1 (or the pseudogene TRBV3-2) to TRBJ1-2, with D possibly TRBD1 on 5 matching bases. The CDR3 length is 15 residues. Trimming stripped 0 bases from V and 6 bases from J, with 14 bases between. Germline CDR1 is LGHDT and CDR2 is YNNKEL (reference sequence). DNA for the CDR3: TGTGCCAGCAGCCAAGACGGGGGAGGGATCGATGGCTACACCTTC. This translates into CASSQDGGGIDGYTF.

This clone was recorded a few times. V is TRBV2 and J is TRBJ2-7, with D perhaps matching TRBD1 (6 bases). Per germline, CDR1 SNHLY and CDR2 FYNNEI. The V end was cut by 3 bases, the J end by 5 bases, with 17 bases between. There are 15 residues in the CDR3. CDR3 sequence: CASSDDRSSRDEQYV. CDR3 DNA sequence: TGTGCCAGCAGTGATGACAGGTCCAGTCGCGACGAGCAGTACGTC.

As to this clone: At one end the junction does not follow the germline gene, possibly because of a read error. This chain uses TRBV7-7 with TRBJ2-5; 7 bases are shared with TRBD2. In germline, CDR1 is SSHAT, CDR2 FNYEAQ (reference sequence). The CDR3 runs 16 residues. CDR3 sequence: CASSLAYPGGVETQYF. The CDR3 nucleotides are TGTGCTAGCAGCTTAGCGTATCCGGGGGGAGTAGAGACCCAGTACTTC.

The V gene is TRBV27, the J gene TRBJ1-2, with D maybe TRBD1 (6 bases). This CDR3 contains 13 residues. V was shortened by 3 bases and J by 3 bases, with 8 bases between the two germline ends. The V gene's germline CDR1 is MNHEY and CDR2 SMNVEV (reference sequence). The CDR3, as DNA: TGTGCCAGCAGTTTTTACAGGGACTATGGCTACACCTTC. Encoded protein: CASSFYRDYGYTF.

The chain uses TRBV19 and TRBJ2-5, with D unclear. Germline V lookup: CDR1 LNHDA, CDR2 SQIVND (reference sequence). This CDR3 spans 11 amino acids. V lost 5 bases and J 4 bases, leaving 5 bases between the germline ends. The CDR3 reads CASSFGETQYF. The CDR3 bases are TGTGCCAGTAGTTTCGGAGAGACCCAGTACTTC. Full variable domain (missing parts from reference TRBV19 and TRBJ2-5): DGGITQSPKYLFRKEGQNVTLSCEQNLNHDAMYWYRQDPGQGLRLIYYSQIVNDFQKGDIAEGYSVSREKKESFPLTVTSAQKNPTAFYLCASSFGETQYFGPGTRLLVL.

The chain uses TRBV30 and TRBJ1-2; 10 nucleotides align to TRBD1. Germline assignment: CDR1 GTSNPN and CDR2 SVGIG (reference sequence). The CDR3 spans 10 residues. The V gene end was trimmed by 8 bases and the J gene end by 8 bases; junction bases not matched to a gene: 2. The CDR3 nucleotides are TGTGCCGGACAGGGGGGAGGCTACACCTTC. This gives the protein CAGQGGGYTF.

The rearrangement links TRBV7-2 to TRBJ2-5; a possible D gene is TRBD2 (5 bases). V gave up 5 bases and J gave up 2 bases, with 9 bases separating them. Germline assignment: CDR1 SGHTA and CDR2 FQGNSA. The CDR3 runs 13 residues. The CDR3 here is CASSPWTQETQYF. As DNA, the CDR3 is TGTGCCAGCAGCCCGTGGACTCAAGAGACCCAGTACTTC.

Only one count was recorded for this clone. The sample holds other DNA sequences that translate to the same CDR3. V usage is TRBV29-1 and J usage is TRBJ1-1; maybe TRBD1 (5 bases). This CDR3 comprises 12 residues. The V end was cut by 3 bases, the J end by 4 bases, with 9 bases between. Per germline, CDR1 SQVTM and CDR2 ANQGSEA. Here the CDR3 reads CSVDRGGTEAFF. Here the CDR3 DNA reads TGCAGCGTTGATCGGGGGGGCACTGAAGCTTTCTTT.

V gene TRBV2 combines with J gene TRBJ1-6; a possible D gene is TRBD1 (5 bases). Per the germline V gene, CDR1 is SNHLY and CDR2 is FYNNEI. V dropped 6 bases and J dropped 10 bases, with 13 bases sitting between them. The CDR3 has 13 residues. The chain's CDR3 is CASSQGRSSPLHF. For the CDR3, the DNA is TGTGCCAGCAGCCAGGGAAGGAGCTCACCCCTCCACTTT.

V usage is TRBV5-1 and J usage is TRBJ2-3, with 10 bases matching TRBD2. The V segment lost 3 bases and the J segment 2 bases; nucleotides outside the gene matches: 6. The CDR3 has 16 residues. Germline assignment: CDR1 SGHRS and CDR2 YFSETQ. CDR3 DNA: TGCGCCAGCAGCTACCGACTAGCGGGTTCCACAGATACGCAGTATTTT. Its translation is CASSYRLAGSTDTQYF.

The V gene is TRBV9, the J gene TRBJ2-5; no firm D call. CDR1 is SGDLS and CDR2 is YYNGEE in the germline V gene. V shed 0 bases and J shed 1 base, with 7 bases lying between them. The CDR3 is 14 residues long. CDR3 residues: CASSVETTQETQYF. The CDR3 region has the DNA TGTGCCAGCAGCGTAGAAACTACCCAAGAGACCCAGTACTTC.

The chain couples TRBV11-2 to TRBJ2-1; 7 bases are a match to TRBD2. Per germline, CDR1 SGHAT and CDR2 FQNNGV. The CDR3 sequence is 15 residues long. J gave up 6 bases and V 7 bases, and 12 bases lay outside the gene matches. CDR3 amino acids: CASNLGGSRGNEQFF. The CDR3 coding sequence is TGTGCCAGCAACCTTGGCGGGAGTAGGGGCAATGAGCAGTTCTTC. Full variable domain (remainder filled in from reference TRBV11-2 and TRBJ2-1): EAGVAQSPRYKIIEKRQSVAFWCNPISGHATLYWYQQILGQGPKLLIQFQNNGVVDDSQLPKDRFSAERLKGVDSTLKIQPAKLEDSAVYLCASNLGGSRGNEQFFGPGTRLTVL.

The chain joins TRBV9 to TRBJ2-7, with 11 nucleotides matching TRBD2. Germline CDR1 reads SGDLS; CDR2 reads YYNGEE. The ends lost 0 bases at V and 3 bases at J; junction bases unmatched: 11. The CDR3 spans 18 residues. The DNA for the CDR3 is TGTGCCAGCAGCGTAGAAGGAGGGGGGACTAGCGGATACTACGAGCAGTACGTC. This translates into CASSVEGGGTSGYYEQYV.

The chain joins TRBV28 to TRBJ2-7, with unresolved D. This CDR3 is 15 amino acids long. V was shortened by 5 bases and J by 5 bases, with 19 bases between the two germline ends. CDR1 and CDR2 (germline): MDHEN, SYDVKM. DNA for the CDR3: TGTGCCAGCAGTACCTTCTCGGTCAAGACTCACGAGCAGTACGTC. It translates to CASSTFSVKTHEQYV.